This is a list of T cell receptor beta chains from one sample in a study of cytomegalovirus exposure and HLA in healthy donors. Some clones are missing from TCRdb's copy, which holds only in-frame ones; the method was immunoSEQ multiplex PCR. Among 150,000 to 200,000 clones listed, approximately 80% were seen once. Sequencing was performed on PBMCs. These receptors originate from a woman aged 35 to 49 in good health and CMV-seropositive. The conserved cysteine and the conserved F or W are not part of the CDR3 here. Only some rows state a clone size, as once, few, many or a class for expanded clones.

.	13	TRBV6-6	TRBJ2-1	ASSPAGANYNEQF
.	13	TRBV7-6	TRBJ2-2	ASSSASSGTGELF
few	11	TRBV11-3	TRBJ1-2	ASSLEGPLGYT
once	12	TRBV5-8	TRBJ2-2	ASSLVQGAGELF
once	12	TRBV2	TRBJ2-7	ASSPRTGLYEQY
.	13	TRBV7-9	TRBJ1-1	ASSLVISRNTEAF
.	15	TRBV7-2	TRBJ2-3	ASSLDWASGSTDTQY
.	13	TRBV18	TRBJ1-2	ASSPSRGGGYGYT
few	16	TRBV4-3	TRBJ2-3	ASSPQGGGKGDTDTQY
.	14	TRBV4-1	TRBJ2-2	ASSPRDREDPGELF
.	15	TRBV29-1	TRBJ1-2	SVLYPLSTGGNYGYT
.	11	TRBV11-2	TRBJ2-3	ASSLDGTATQY